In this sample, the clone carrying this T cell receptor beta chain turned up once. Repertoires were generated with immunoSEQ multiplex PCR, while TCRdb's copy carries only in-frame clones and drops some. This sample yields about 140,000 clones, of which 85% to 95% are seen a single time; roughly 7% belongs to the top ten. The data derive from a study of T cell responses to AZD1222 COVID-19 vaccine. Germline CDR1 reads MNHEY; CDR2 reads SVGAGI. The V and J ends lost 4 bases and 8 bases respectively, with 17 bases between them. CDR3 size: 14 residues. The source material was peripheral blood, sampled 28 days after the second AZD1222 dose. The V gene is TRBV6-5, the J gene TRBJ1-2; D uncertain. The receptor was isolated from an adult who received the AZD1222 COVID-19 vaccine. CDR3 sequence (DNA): TGTGCCAGCAGTTCCCCCGCACGTTTAGGAGGCTACACCTTC. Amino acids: CASSSPARLGGYTF.